This TCR beta chain comes out of a study of regulatory T cells in long-lasting Graves disease. This CDR3 region has 12 residues. Trimming left V 3 bases short and J 5 bases short, with 4 bases between. Germline V gene data show CDR1 as SNHLY and CDR2 as FYNNEI. CDR3-region Arm-PCR and iRepertoire HTBI primers produced the TCR beta libraries. MiXCR was run by TCRdb on the multiplex PCR reads, yielding one entry per CDR3 protein. The top ten clones hold about a fifth of a sample with 400,000 or so distinct CDR3 sequences, around 21% of them seen once. This clonotype occurred many times. Time point meaning: persistent/refractory GD, antithyroid drugs over 5 years with positive TRAb. PBMC RNA served as the TCR library source.

This rearrangement joins TRBV2 to TRBJ2-2; the D is unclear. This receptor was obtained from a female donor with Graves disease. Material: peripheral blood mononuclear cells (PBMCs), obtained when the disease was refractory, from a patient treated with antithyroid drugs. The CDR3 DNA is TGTGCCAGCAGTGACGCTACCGGGGAGCTGTTTTTT. This encodes CASSDATGELFF.